This passage covers 31 T cell receptor beta chains from one sample sequenced in a study of Graves' ophthalmopathy and Graves' hyperthyroidism. From RNA, the CDR3 regions of TCR beta chains were amplified and sequenced. HTBI-primed RT-PCR formed the first round, and a multiplex PCR formed the second. Each CDR3 protein is one row after TCRdb ran MiXCR on the multiplex PCR reads. The data contain roughly 400,000 distinct CDR3 sequences, over 15% of them seen just once; the ten biggest clones take up approximately 7%. Material for sequencing was peripheral blood. These TCRs come from a woman under 30 with stable Graves' hyperthyroidism.

This clonotype was detected many times. The V call is TRBV19, the J call TRBJ1-1; weak D call: TRBD1 (5 bases). CDR1 and CDR2 (germline): LNHDA, SQIVND (reference sequence). V was shortened by 5 bases and J by 0 bases, with 19 bases between the two germline ends. This CDR3 is 17 amino acids long. CDR3 amino acids: CASSPLGGGTMNTEAFF. DNA for the CDR3: TGTGCCAGTAGTCCACTGGGCGGGGGGACGATGAACACTGAAGCTTTCTTT.

This clonotype was seen more than once but under ten times. The chain uses TRBV15 and TRBJ2-3; 10 nucleotides match TRBD2. Germline loops: CDR1 LNHNV, CDR2 YYDKDF (reference sequence). Trimming removed 5 bases from V and 7 bases from J; junction bases left unmatched: 12. This CDR3 is 16 amino acids long. Here the CDR3 reads CATSPRPAGGPNTQYF. The CDR3 DNA reads as TGTGCCACCAGCCCTCGGCCAGCGGGGGGGCCTAATACGCAGTATTTT.

This clonotype was seen at least ten times. The CDR3 is CASRRTEPYEQYF. CDR3 bases: TGTGCCAGCAGAAGGACGGAACCCTACGAGCAGTACTTC. The chain uses TRBV6-5 and TRBJ2-7; D unclear. Trimming pared 6 bases from V and 2 bases from J, leaving 11 bases between. The CDR3 consists of 13 residues. Per the germline V gene, CDR1 is MNHEY and CDR2 is SVGAGI.

At least ten counts were recorded for this clonotype. The chain joins TRBV12-3 or TRBV12-4 to TRBJ2-5, with D perhaps being TRBD1 or TRBD2 (5 bases each). Trimming removed 8 bases at V and 2 bases at J, with 15 bases between. This CDR3 is built from 14 residues. The CDR3 region has the DNA TGTGCCAGCTCATTCGGGGCGATTCAAGAGACCCAGTACTTC. Amino acid sequence: CASSFGAIQETQYF.

This chain links TRBV28 with TRBJ2-7; 7 bases fit TRBD2. CDR1 MDHEN and CDR2 SYDVKM come from the germline V gene. J gave up 2 bases and V 8 bases, and 6 bases lay outside the gene matches. The length of the CDR3 is 13 residues. The CDR3 reads CASGFGGAYEQYF. The DNA for the CDR3 is TGTGCCAGCGGGTTTGGGGGGGCCTACGAGCAGTACTTC.

This clonotype was counted ten times or more. This chain uses TRBV24-1 with TRBJ2-7; the D is unclear. There are 14 residues in the CDR3. Germline-derived CDR1 and CDR2 are KGHDR and SFDVKD. V was cut by 3 bases and J by 1 base, with 9 bases left in between. CDR3 nucleotide sequence: TGTGCCACCAGTGATGTGCAGGAGTCCTACGAGCAGTACTTC. It is translated as CATSDVQESYEQYF.

This clonotype was seen many times. J is TRBJ2-2 and V is TRBV7-3; D tentatively fits TRBD1 or TRBD2 (5 bases each). With 1 base removed from V and 1 base from J, the gap between germline ends came to 13 bases. The CDR3 loop spans 17 amino acids. Germline V gene lookup returns CDR1 SGHTA and CDR2 FQGTGA. In DNA form, the CDR3 reads TGTGCCAGCAGCTTAAATAAATTGGGGGAGAACACCGGGGAGCTGTTTTTT. This translates into CASSLNKLGENTGELFF.

This clonotype appeared a few times. CDR3 bases: TGTGCCAGCTCACACGACAGGGTCGGGCCCCAGCATTTT. Protein: CASSHDRVGPQHF. The chain is built from TRBV18 and TRBJ1-5; 7 bases map to TRBD1. Germline CDR1 reads KGHSH; CDR2 reads LQKENI. V shed 4 bases and J 9 bases; nucleotides not matched to a gene: 6. There are 13 residues in the CDR3.

In this sample, this clonotype turned up many times. This chain uses TRBV19 with TRBJ1-5; D gene ambiguous. Trimming took off 11 bases at V and 4 bases at J, with 15 bases between the two ends. This CDR3 comprises 13 residues. CDR1 is LNHDA, CDR2 SQIVND, per germline (reference sequence). The DNA of the CDR3 is TGTGCCTGCTCTTGGGCAGCTAATCAGCCCCAGCATTTT. Its translation: CACSWAANQPQHF.

As regards this clonotype: One end of the junction is discordant with germline, which a read error may explain. The chain recombines TRBV20-1 with TRBJ2-4; a weak D match, TRBD1 (6 bases). The germline CDR1 and CDR2 sequences are DFQATT and SNEGSKA (reference sequence). The CDR3 runs 14 residues. The CDR3 loop is CSASKGVGKTIQYF. Written as DNA, the CDR3 is TGCAGTGCTAGTAAGGGGGTTGGCAAAACCATTCAGTACTTC.

This clonotype was observed at least ten times. This chain uses TRBV6-4 with TRBJ2-5, with unresolved D. The CDR3 contains 17 residues. The ends were cut back, 0 bases at V and 2 bases at J, with 16 bases in the middle. CDR1 is MRHNA, CDR2 SNTAGT, per germline. As DNA, the CDR3 is TGTGCCAGCAGTGACTCGGTGCAGTTCGCCCCACAAGAGACCCAGTACTTC. It is translated as CASSDSVQFAPQETQYF.

In this sample, this clonotype turned up a few times. The chain recombines TRBV5-4 with TRBJ1-2, with D possibly being TRBD1 (6 bases). Per the germline V gene, CDR1 is SGHNT and CDR2 is YYREEE (reference sequence). The V and J ends lost 2 bases and 2 bases respectively, with 19 bases between them. This CDR3 spans 17 amino acids. CDR3 bases: TGTGCCAGCAGCTTCCTCCTCTCTGTAGGGGGGAACTATGGCTACACCTTC. Translation: CASSFLLSVGGNYGYTF.

The count of this clonotype is one. A clone one base away is much larger, so this may be a read error. CDR3 residues: CASSQGTAFYGYTF. The DNA for the CDR3 is TGTGCCAGCAGCCAAGGGACGGCTTTCTATGGCTACACCTTC. The chain joins TRBV6-2 or TRBV6-3 to TRBJ1-2; the D gene is possibly TRBD1 (5 bases). The CDR3 has 14 amino acids. V was cut by 6 bases and J by 4 bases, with 15 bases left in between. Germline V CDR1 and CDR2: MNHEY, SVGEGT.

In its sample, this clonotype was seen many times. The chain couples TRBV20-1 to TRBJ2-7, with 9 bases that match TRBD1. After removal of 3 bases from V and 0 bases from J, the junction contained 3 bases not matched to a gene. Germline V gives CDR1 DFQATT, CDR2 SNEGSKA (reference sequence). The CDR3 extends over 14 amino acids. CDR3 nucleotide sequence: TGCAGTGCTAGTGCGGGACAGGGCTCCTACGAGCAGTACTTC. As protein: CSASAGQGSYEQYF.

This clonotype was found many times. V usage is TRBV6-1 and J usage is TRBJ1-1, with D hard to call. Trimming took 5 bases from V and 4 from J, leaving 17 bases between them. The CDR3 is made up of 15 amino acids. The germline V gene has CDR1 MNHNS and CDR2 SASEGT. The CDR3 region is CASSPPAGRATEAFF. CDR3 DNA sequence: TGTGCCAGCAGTCCCCCCGCCGGACGGGCCACTGAAGCTTTCTTT.

A few counts support this clonotype. This chain uses TRBV2 with TRBJ1-5; no definite D call. This CDR3 is built from 15 residues. V was trimmed by 2 bases and J by 7 bases, leaving 15 bases between them. The germline CDR1 and CDR2 sequences are SNHLY and FYNNEI. The CDR3 sequence is CASSEHGPIQQPQHF. The CDR3 nucleotides are TGTGCCAGCAGTGAACATGGACCTATCCAGCAGCCCCAGCATTTT.

The table lists this clonotype with many counts. The chain recombines TRBV19 with TRBJ2-5; D ambiguous. Between the trimmed V and J ends, which lost 6 bases and 5 bases, there was a span of 13 bases. Germline V gives CDR1 LNHDA, CDR2 SQIVND (reference sequence). The CDR3 covers 13 residues. DNA for the CDR3: TGTGCCAGTAGGGCCACCGTCGGGGAGACCCAGTACTTC. This encodes CASRATVGETQYF. Full variable domain (rest looked up from reference TRBV19 and TRBJ2-5): DGGITQSPKYLFRKEGQNVTLSCEQNLNHDAMYWYRQDPGQGLRLIYYSQIVNDFQKGDIAEGYSVSREKKESFPLTVTSAQKNPTAFYLCASRATVGETQYFGPGTRLLVL.

Ten or more counts support this clonotype. V and J are TRBV28 and TRBJ1-1, with 9 bases aligning to TRBD1. The CDR3 totals 15 residues. Germline values: CDR1 MDHEN, CDR2 SYDVKM. J lost 4 bases, V lost 4 bases, and 7 bases had no gene match. The CDR3 DNA reads TGTGCCAGCAGTTCGCTACAGGGGGCCTTCACTGAAGCTTTCTTT. It yields the protein CASSSLQGAFTEAFF.

The rearrangement links TRBV7-8 to TRBJ2-7, with 9 nucleotides matching TRBD1. Germline CDR1 SGHVS, CDR2 FQNEAQ. V was clipped by 2 bases and J by 3 bases; unmatched bases: 8. The CDR3 loop spans 16 amino acids. CDR3 amino acids: CASSLRGGTGSYEQYF. The CDR3 DNA reads TGTGCCAGCAGCTTAAGGGGGGGGACAGGGAGCTACGAGCAGTACTTC.

In this sample, this clonotype turned up many times. CDR3 protein: CASSPQDSNQPQHF. CDR3 in DNA: TGTGCCAGTAGTCCACAGGATAGCAATCAGCCCCAGCATTTT. The chain is built from TRBV19 and TRBJ1-5, with D possibly matching TRBD1 (5 bases). Germline CDR1 and CDR2: LNHDA and SQIVND (reference sequence). There are 14 residues in the CDR3. Trimming stripped 5 bases from V and 0 bases from J, with 8 bases between.

The sample holds many counts of this clonotype. The genes are TRBV19 and TRBJ1-5, with D hard to call. This CDR3 is 13 amino acids long. Germline loops: CDR1 LNHDA, CDR2 SQIVND (reference sequence). V lost 5 bases to trimming and J lost 6 bases, with 11 bases between them. The CDR3 DNA reads as TGTGCCAGTAGTCAGTCGGGAATTCAGCCCCAGCATTTT. It encodes CASSQSGIQPQHF.

This clonotype was seen ten or more times. The V call is TRBV6-1, the J call TRBJ2-7; no definite D call. Trimming took off 2 bases at V and 2 bases at J, with 7 bases between the two ends. Germline CDR1 is MNHNS and CDR2 is SASEGT. The CDR3 contains 13 residues. CDR3 protein: CASSENKAYEQYF. The CDR3 DNA is TGTGCCAGCAGTGAAAACAAAGCCTACGAGCAGTACTTC.

Many counts were recorded for this clonotype. This chain uses TRBV20-1 with TRBJ2-5; D is uncertain. Germline CDR1 and CDR2: DFQATT and SNEGSKA (reference sequence). CDR3 length: 12 residues. With 1 base removed from V and 4 bases from J, the gap between germline ends came to 7 bases. The CDR3 DNA reads as TGCAGTGCTAGAGGTCAGACAGAGACCCAGTACTTC. Protein product: CSARGQTETQYF.

There are many counts of this clonotype. The V gene is TRBV6-1, the J gene TRBJ2-2, with D tentatively TRBD2 (5 bases). Trimming shortened V by 3 bases and J by 3 bases, and 14 bases separated the two germline ends. The length of the CDR3 is 16 residues. The germline V gene has CDR1 MNHNS and CDR2 SASEGT. The CDR3 protein is CASSEPAGADTGELFF. The CDR3 DNA sequence: TGTGCCAGCAGTGAGCCGGCGGGCGCTGACACCGGGGAGCTGTTTTTT.

This chain uses TRBV28 with TRBJ2-7; D unclear. Per the germline V gene, CDR1 is MDHEN and CDR2 is SYDVKM. The CDR3 is 11 amino acids. V was clipped by 7 bases and J by 4 bases, with 8 bases between them. The CDR3 region is CASKREYEQYF. The CDR3 DNA reads TGTGCCAGCAAAAGAGAATACGAGCAGTACTTC.

This clonotype was detected ten times or more. The chain links TRBV7-9 to TRBJ2-7; no definite D call. Trimming removed 5 bases from V and 5 bases from J, with 13 bases in between. Looked up from germline, CDR1 is SEHNR and CDR2 is FQNEAQ (reference sequence). This CDR3 is 13 amino acids long. CDR3 nucleotide sequence: TGTGCCAGCAGCCCCTCCGGCCAGGACGAGCAGTACTTC. Protein sequence: CASSPSGQDEQYF.

This clonotype was seen repeatedly, ten times or more. The chain combines TRBV27 with TRBJ1-2; 9 bases are a match to TRBD1. The germline CDR1 and CDR2 sequences are MNHEY and SMNVEV (reference sequence). V shed 2 bases and J 5 bases; nucleotides not matched to a gene: 12. CDR3 length: 17 amino acids. CDR3 sequence: CASSLRVGQGMGYGYTF. Here the CDR3 DNA reads TGTGCCAGCAGTTTAAGGGTCGGACAGGGGATGGGGTATGGCTACACCTTC.

The gene calls are TRBV6-1 and TRBJ1-5; 8 bases align to TRBD1. With V trimmed by 6 bases and J by 1 base, 2 bases remained unmatched. Per the germline V gene, CDR1 is MNHNS and CDR2 is SASEGT. The CDR3 is 14 residues long. The CDR3 DNA sequence: TGTGCCAGCAGCTGGACAGGGAGCAATCAGCCCCAGCATTTT. It translates to CASSWTGSNQPQHF.

The rearrangement links TRBV6-1 to TRBJ1-6, with 12 positions matching TRBD1. The CDR3 contains 15 residues. Trimming took 6 bases from V and 8 from J; bases not matched to a gene: 5. CDR1 and CDR2 from the germline V gene are MNHNS and SASEGT. The CDR3 loop reads CASRGQGASDSPLHF. CDR3 nucleotide sequence: TGTGCCAGCAGGGGACAGGGGGCTTCTGATTCACCCCTCCACTTT.

This clonotype was observed at least ten times. The rearrangement joins TRBV15 to TRBJ2-2, with 7 bases that match TRBD1. V shed 5 bases and J 6 bases; nucleotides not matched to a gene: 12. This CDR3 region has 16 residues. Germline CDR1 and CDR2: LNHNV and YYDKDF (reference sequence). The CDR3 sequence is CATSPQTGPFAGELFF. CDR3 coding DNA: TGTGCCACCAGCCCCCAGACAGGGCCGTTCGCCGGGGAGCTGTTTTTT.

This clonotype was seen only a few times. The chain joins TRBV5-1 to TRBJ1-1; TRBD1 might be the D (5 bases). The CDR3 sequence is 14 residues long. Germline values: CDR1 SGHRS, CDR2 YFSETQ. Trimming took 0 bases from V and 5 from J, leaving 11 bases between them. The CDR3 coding sequence is TGCGCCAGCAGCTTGGTACGGGGGGAAACTGAAGCTTTCTTT. It specifies CASSLVRGETEAFF.